This T cell receptor beta chain is drawn from a study of shared clonotypes between healthy human individuals. Study background: Plates per donor: three CD4 naive, three CD4 memory, two CD8 naive, one CD8 memory.

J lost 5 bases, V lost 4 bases, and 4 bases had no gene match. The CDR3 runs to 15 residues. Germline V CDR1 and CDR2: SGDLS, YYNGEE. Per sorted-subset replicate PCR, input was around 200 ng DNA, representing tens of thousands of T cell genomes. Sequencing was performed with immunoSEQ multiplex PCR; in TCRdb, only in-frame clones are kept and a portion is missing. Of roughly 500,000 clones listed, less than 96% were seen once; the top ten hold approximately 0.06%. A CD45RA-negative memory subset and a CD45RA+ naive subset were separated from the CD4+ cells. Material: naive CD4+ T cells sorted from blood. The subset is: CD45RA+ positively selected. The sequence came from a woman aged 25 to 45 in good health. J is TRBJ2-1 and V is TRBV9; 12 nucleotides agree with TRBD2. DNA for the CDR3: TGTGCCAGCAGCCGCACTAGCGGGAGGAACAATGAGCAGTTCTTC. Residues: CASSRTSGRNNEQFF.